This TCR beta chain was documented in a study of tumor-infiltrating lymphocytes in localized non-small cell lung cancer. Data came from immunoSEQ multiplex PCR; TCRdb stores just in-frame clones and leaves some out. The data hold some 2,700 clones, with less than 70% observed a single time. Concerning this clone itself: Its antigen remains unknown.

Whole-study results and caveats: Technical variation could not be separated from intratumor heterogeneity here. Tumors had more T cell infiltration than uninvolved lung, per TCRbeta sequencing and CD3 counts.

The CDR3 runs to 14 residues. The germline V gene encodes CDR1 SGHTA and CDR2 FQGNSA. V trimming: 3 bases; J trimming: 5 bases; junction bases outside the gene matches: 7. The chain uses TRBV7-2 and TRBJ2-7; 7 positions match TRBD2. This receptor was identified in a human donor with non-small cell lung cancer. What was sequenced was uninvolved lung tissue not adjacent to the tumor. CDR3 in amino acids: CASSLMRLANEQYF. In DNA, the CDR3 is TGTGCCAGCAGCTTGATGAGACTAGCAAACGAGCAGTACTTC.